This TCR beta chain was profiled in a study of blood T cell repertoires in COVID-19. In the study overall: Whether acute or convalescent, the COVID-19 samples came from the United States, Italy and Spain. The cDNA or gDNA used as material had been derived from T cells, B-cell-depleted T cells, or PBMCs.

Study processing details: Estimated nucleated cell counts came from reference gene primer amplification. Repertoires were generated with immunoSEQ multiplex PCR, while TCRdb's copy carries only in-frame clones and drops some. Clone size and the V and J calls come from that table; the DNA yielded D and trimming. Here the sample spans more than 80,000 clones, about four fifths being singletons. The ends were cut back, 2 bases at V and 8 bases at J, with 15 bases in the middle. The length of the CDR3 is 15 residues. The germline V gene has CDR1 MNHEY and CDR2 SVGAGI. This clonotype was sampled from a woman aged 55-70 years with acute or convalescent COVID-19. The V gene is TRBV6-5, the J gene TRBJ1-4, with D unclear. Source material: peripheral blood. CDR3 residues: CASSYRQLGNEKLFF. For the CDR3, the DNA is TGTGCCAGCAGTTACCGGCAGCTCGGGAACGAAAAACTGTTTTTT.